The rows below give T cell receptor beta chains drawn from one sample of a study of T cells in tumors after PD-1 blockade. This table comes from immunoSEQ multiplex PCR, and its TCRdb copy is limited to in-frame clones, with some not included. This sample has about 59,000 clones, with around 80% found just once. The sample in question was PBMCs, obtained before anti-PD-1 treatment. All receptors come from a human donor with basal cell carcinoma. The CDR3 runs from the conserved cysteine through the conserved F or W. The D gene is left open where the match is weak. A row's size may be missing; if present it is once, few, many or a size class.

once | NA | TRBJ2-2 | TRBV20-1 | 11 | TGCAGTGCTAGAGGGGCCGGGGAGCTGTTTTTT | CSARGAGELFF
NA | NA | TRBJ2-5 | TRBV19 | 14 | TGTGCCAGTAGCCTTCGGCGGGCCCCGGAGACCCAGTACTTC | CASSLRRAPETQYF
NA | TRBD1 | TRBJ1-2 | TRBV6-5 | 15 | TGTGCCAGCAGTATAGGAAACAGGGGTACCTATGGCTACACCTTC | CASSIGNRGTYGYTF
NA | NA | TRBJ2-2 | TRBV6-2/TRBV6-3 | 15 | TGTGCCAGCAGTTGGGCAGGGGCGAACACCGGGGAGCTGTTTTTT | CASSWAGANTGELFF
few | TRBD1 | TRBJ1-6 | TRBV7-2 | 13 | TGTGCCAGCAGCTCGACAGGGAGTTCACCCCTCCACTTT | CASSSTGSSPLHF
NA | NA | TRBJ2-1 | TRBV2 | 14 | TGTGCCAGCAGTGAAGGGAGTAGTTTAAATGAGCAGTTCTTC | CASSEGSSLNEQFF
NA | NA | TRBJ1-1 | TRBV27 | 15 | TGTGCCAGCAGTTTAGCAGGTTCAACGTTAACTGAAGCTTTCTTT | CASSLAGSTLTEAFF
few | NA | TRBJ2-6 | TRBV2 | 17 | TGTGCCAGCAGTGTGTGGGACGTCGGTTCTGGGGCCAACGTCCTGACTTTC | CASSVWDVGSGANVLTF
NA | NA | TRBJ2-1 | TRBV9 | 14 | TGTGCCAGCAGCGTAGAAGGGCAGTACAATGAGCAGTTCTTC | CASSVEGQYNEQFF
NA | TRBD1 | TRBJ2-1 | TRBV30 | 15 | TGTGCCTGGAGTGTAACCTTGGGACAGTATAATGAGCAGTTCTTC | CAWSVTLGQYNEQFF
once | NA | TRBJ1-5 | TRBV6-6 | 12 | TGTGCCAGCAGTTACATGAATCAGCCCCAGCATTTT | CASSYMNQPQHF
NA | TRBD1 | TRBJ1-1 | TRBV29-1 | 14 | TGCAGCGTCAAGAGGACAGGGCCGAACACTGAAGCTTTCTTT | CSVKRTGPNTEAFF
NA | NA | TRBJ1-2 | TRBV5-1 | 15 | TGCGCCAGCAGCCTACGGGCCTCCGATAACTATGGCTACACCTTC | CASSLRASDNYGYTF
once | NA | TRBJ2-2 | TRBV3-1/TRBV3-2 | 16 | TGTGCCAGCAGCCAATGGCAGCCAACGAACACCGGGGAGCTGTTTTTT | CASSQWQPTNTGELFF
NA | TRBD2 | TRBJ2-3 | TRBV2 | 17 | TGTGCCAGCAGTACGACTAGCGGGGGCCCCAGCACAGATACGCAGTATTTT | CASSTTSGGPSTDTQYF
NA | TRBD1 | TRBJ1-1 | TRBV6-5 | 12 | TGTGCCAGCAGCCAGGACAGGGGACGGTCTTTCTTT | CASSQDRGRSFF
NA | NA | TRBJ1-5 | TRBV20-1 | 14 | TGCAGTGCTAGTACTTATGAACAGGGTCAGCCCCAGCATTTT | CSASTYEQGQPQHF
NA | TRBD1 | TRBJ1-4 | TRBV7-9 | 14 | TGTGCCAGCAGCCGACAGGGGGGGAATGAAAAACTGTTTTTT | CASSRQGGNEKLFF
few | NA | TRBJ1-5 | TRBV14 | 17 | TGTGCCAGCACCATCCTGAGCCTCCAGGGAGTCAATCAGCCCCAGCATTTT | CASTILSLQGVNQPQHF
NA | NA | TRBJ2-7 | TRBV7-8 | 14 | TGTGCCAGCAGCTTAACCGGGACGAACTACGAGCAGTACTTC | CASSLTGTNYEQYF
medium-sized | NA | TRBJ2-3 | TRBV19 | 14 | TGTGCCAGTAGTACAAGGACGGACACAGATACGCAGTATTTT | CASSTRTDTDTQYF
NA | NA | TRBJ2-3 | TRBV7-8 | 13 | TGTGCCAGCAGTGGGGGTTTCACAGATACGCAGTATTTT | CASSGGFTDTQYF
NA | TRBD2 | TRBJ2-5 | TRBV29-1 | 15 | TGCAGCTCCCGTCAGCTGGCGGGGGGGCGGGAGACCCAGTACTTC | CSSRQLAGGRETQYF
few | TRBD1 | TRBJ1-2 | TRBV19 | 12 | TGTGCCAGCCAGGACAGGGTGGAGGGCTACACCTTC | CASQDRVEGYTF
NA | NA | TRBJ1-2 | TRBV30 | 8 | TGTGCCTGGAGTGACCACACCTTC | CAWSDHTF
NA | NA | TRBJ1-2 | TRBV18 | 17 | TGTGCCAGCTCACCACCTGGCGGATTACTCAATAACTATGGCTACACCTTC | CASSPPGGLLNNYGYTF
once | NA | TRBJ1-1 | TRBV3-1/TRBV3-2 | 14 | TGTGCCAGCAGCCAAGGCGTATCCTACACTGAAGCTTTCTTT | CASSQGVSYTEAFF
NA | NA | TRBJ1-4 | TRBV2 | 13 | TGTGCCAGCAGTGGCGGACTGAATGAAAAACTGTTTTTT | CASSGGLNEKLFF
NA | NA | TRBJ1-1 | TRBV2 | 15 | TGTGCCAGCAGTGAGGGTGGGAACGAGAACACTGAAGCTTTCTTT | CASSEGGNENTEAFF
NA | NA | TRBJ1-2 | TRBV5-6 | 17 | TGTGCCAGCAGCCCAGATTTATCGAGGGCAGGGCGCTATGGCTACACCTTC | CASSPDLSRAGRYGYTF
few | NA | TRBJ1-1 | TRBV4-1 | 16 | TGCGCCAGCACAACTACAAGATGGCTCATGAACACTGAAGCTTTCTTT | CASTTTRWLMNTEAFF
NA | NA | TRBJ2-1 | TRBV18 | 16 | TGTGCCAGCTCACAGGGACTCCAACGGAGGATCAATGAGCAGTTCTTC | CASSQGLQRRINEQFF
NA | TRBD1 | TRBJ2-3 | TRBV19 | 13 | TGTGCCAGTAGGACAGGGCAAACAGATACGCAGTATTTT | CASRTGQTDTQYF
NA | NA | TRBJ1-4 | TRBV6-5 | 11 | TGTGCCAGCAGGGGGGAACGGAAACTGTTTTTT | CASRGERKLFF
NA | TRBD1 | TRBJ1-2 | TRBV2 | 15 | TGTGCCAGCAGTATTGAGACAGGGGTGGACTATGGCTACACCTTC | CASSIETGVDYGYTF
NA | NA | TRBJ2-5 | TRBV6-1 | 15 | TGTGCCAGCAGTGAATCAGGGGTTGGGAGGGAGACCCAGTACTTC | CASSESGVGRETQYF